This paragraph reports one T cell receptor (beta chain). What this receptor recognizes is not known. Nothing much larger sits one base from this clone, and base qualities are not available. The sample comes from a study of blood T cell repertoires in COVID-19 (dated by TCRdb to 2019 to 2021). For the study in its entirety: Samples from collaborators originated in the United States, Italy and Spain and spanned both the acute and convalescent phases of COVID-19. The prospective study material was composed of cDNA or gDNA derived from T cells, B-cell-depleted T cells, or PBMCs. Subjects who had been exposed to COVID-19, were actively infected with it, or had recovered from it provided the deeply sampled blood TCRbeta repertoires that made up the dataset. Where HLA class I and class II types were available, the types were taken from metadata supplied by the sample provider, not from assay-based typing. Samples came from the ongoing ImmuneRACE study (first 160 participants) plus 1,254 subjects from 6 global collaborators. A de-identified subject ID, COVID-19 status, age in years and sex were almost always included in the sample metadata. The repertoires were released in a freely available public database meant as a resource for research on the immune response to SARS-CoV-2.

The immunoSEQ Assay, a bias-controlled multiplex PCR, was used to amplify TCRbeta CDR3 regions from genomic DNA. The paper's data handling went like this. The number of nucleated cells in each sample was estimated by amplification of reference gene primers within the assay. Sequence reads were collapsed and filtered to measure the absolute abundance of every unique TCRbeta CDR3 rearrangement. Productive Simpson clonality was computed per sample as the square root of Simpson's diversity index over productive rearrangements. TCRdb's version of the immuneACCESS table is confined to in-frame rearrangements and falls short of the full clone set. An unresolved V gene accounts for under half of the shortfall where checked; the remainder is of unknown origin. Clone size and V and J calls were adopted from that table, with D and trimming inferred from the DNA. Within this sample are around 270,000 clones, with about 89% of them counted one time only. Approximately 9.8% of the sample is held by the ten biggest clonotypes.

Samples from volunteer blood donors who had recovered from COVID-19 were contributed by a second Seattle source. Collaborating institutions collected whole blood in K2EDTA tubes following their own protocols. Collaborator samples were shipped for TCRbeta analysis as frozen whole blood, isolated PBMCs, or DNA extracted from either sample type. General study outcomes and caveats: How much clinical and demographic metadata was included differed by source and by participant, and the metadata was provided uncurated.

The receptor was derived from a man aged 35 to 55 who had recovered from COVID-19. Material for sequencing was peripheral blood.

The DNA sequence is TGCGCCAGCAGCCAAGATTGGGTAGCGGACAATCTCGCCGAGCAGTACTTC. Translated, it gives CASSQDWVADNLAEQYF. The V and J segments used are TRBV4-3 and TRBJ2-7; the D segment could be TRBD2, given 6 matching bases. Inclusive of the bounding cysteine and phenylalanine, the CDR3 is 17 residues long. The retained sequence is limited to the CDR3, 51 bases, with the frame set at the first base. V drops 0 bases and J drops 6 bases, leaving 21 bases in between. Per the germline V gene, LGHNA is the CDR1 and YSLEER is the CDR2.